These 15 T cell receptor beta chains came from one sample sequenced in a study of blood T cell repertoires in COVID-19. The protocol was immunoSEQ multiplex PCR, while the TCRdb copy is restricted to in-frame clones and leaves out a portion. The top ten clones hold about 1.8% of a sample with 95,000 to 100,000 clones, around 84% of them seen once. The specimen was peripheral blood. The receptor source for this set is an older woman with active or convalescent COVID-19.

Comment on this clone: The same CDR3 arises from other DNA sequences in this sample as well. The CDR3 is CASSASGSSYNEQFF. Here the CDR3 DNA reads TGTGCCAGCAGCGCGTCGGGAAGCTCCTACAATGAGCAGTTCTTC. This sequence joins TRBV9 and TRBJ2-1; TRBD2 might be the D (5 bases). Trimming stripped 3 bases from V and 0 bases from J, with 10 bases between. The CDR3 has 15 residues. CDR1 and CDR2 from the germline V gene are SGDLS and YYNGEE.

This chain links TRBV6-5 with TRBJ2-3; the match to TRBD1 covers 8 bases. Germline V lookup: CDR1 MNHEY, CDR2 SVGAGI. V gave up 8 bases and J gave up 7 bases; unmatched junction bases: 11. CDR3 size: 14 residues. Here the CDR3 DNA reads TGTGCCAGCGGGACAGGATATAATTCTAATACGCAGTATTTT. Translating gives CASGTGYNSNTQYF.

DNA of the CDR3: TGTGCCAGCAGCTTGGCGGGGAGGTCTGGGGCCAACGTCCTGACTTTC. Its protein is CASSLAGRSGANVLTF. V gene TRBV5-5 combines with J gene TRBJ2-6; TRBD2 might be the D (6 bases). Germline CDR1 and CDR2: SGHKS and YYEKEE (reference sequence). CDR3 length: 16 residues. V was pared by 0 bases and J by 1 base, with 8 bases between.

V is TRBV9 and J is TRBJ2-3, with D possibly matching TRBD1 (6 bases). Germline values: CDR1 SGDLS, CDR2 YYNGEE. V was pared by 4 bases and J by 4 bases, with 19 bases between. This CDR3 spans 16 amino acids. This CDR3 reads CASSKRTGTKPDTQYF. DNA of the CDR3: TGTGCCAGCAGCAAGCGAACAGGGACAAAACCAGATACGCAGTATTTT. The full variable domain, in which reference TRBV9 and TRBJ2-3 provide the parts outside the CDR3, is DSGVTQTPKHLITATGQRVTLRCSPRSGDLSVYWYQQSLDQGLQFLIQYYNGEERAKGNILERFSAQQFPDLHSELNLSSLELGDSALYFCASSKRTGTKPDTQYFGPGTRLTVL.

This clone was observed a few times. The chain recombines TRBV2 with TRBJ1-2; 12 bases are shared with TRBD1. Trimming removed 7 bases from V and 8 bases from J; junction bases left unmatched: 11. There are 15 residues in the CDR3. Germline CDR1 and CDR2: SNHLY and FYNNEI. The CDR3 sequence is CASKRGGQGAIGYTF. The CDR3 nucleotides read TGTGCCAGCAAAAGAGGGGGACAGGGGGCGATCGGCTACACCTTC.

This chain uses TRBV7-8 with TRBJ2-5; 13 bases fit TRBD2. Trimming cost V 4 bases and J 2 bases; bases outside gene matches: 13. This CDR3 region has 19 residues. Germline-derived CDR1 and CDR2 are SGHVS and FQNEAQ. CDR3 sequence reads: CASSWGLAGREITQETQYF. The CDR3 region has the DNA TGTGCCAGCAGCTGGGGACTAGCGGGGCGGGAGATTACGCAAGAGACCCAGTACTTC.

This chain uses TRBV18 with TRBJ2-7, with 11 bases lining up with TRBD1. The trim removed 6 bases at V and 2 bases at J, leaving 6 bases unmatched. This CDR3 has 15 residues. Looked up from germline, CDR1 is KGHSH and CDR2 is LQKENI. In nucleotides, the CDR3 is TGTGCCAGCTCCGAACGGGACAGGGGGACCTACGAGCAGTACTTC. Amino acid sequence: CASSERDRGTYEQYF. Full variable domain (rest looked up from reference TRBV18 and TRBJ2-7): NAGVMQNPRHLVRRRGQEARLRCSPMKGHSHVYWYRQLPEEGLKFMVYLQKENIIDESGMPKERFSAEFPKEGPSILRIQQVVRGDSAAYFCASSERDRGTYEQYFGPGTRLTVT.

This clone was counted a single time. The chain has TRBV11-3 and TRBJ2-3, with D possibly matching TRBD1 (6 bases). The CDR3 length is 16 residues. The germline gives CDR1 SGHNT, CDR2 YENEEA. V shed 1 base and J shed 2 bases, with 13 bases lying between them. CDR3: CASSLVSGAPTDTQYF. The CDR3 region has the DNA TGTGCCAGCAGCTTAGTATCAGGGGCCCCCACAGATACGCAGTATTTT.

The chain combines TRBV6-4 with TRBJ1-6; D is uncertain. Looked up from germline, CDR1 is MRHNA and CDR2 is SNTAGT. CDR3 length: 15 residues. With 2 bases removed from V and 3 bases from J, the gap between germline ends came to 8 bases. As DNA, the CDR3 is TGTGCCAGCAGTGACCCCCCCCTCTATAATTCACCCCTCCACTTT. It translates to CASSDPPLYNSPLHF.

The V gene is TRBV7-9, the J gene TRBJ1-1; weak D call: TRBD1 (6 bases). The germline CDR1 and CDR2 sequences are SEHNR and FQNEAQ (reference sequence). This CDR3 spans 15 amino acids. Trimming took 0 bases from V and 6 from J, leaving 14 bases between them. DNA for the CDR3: TGTGCCAGCAGCTTAGCCATTCAGGGGCTCGCTGAAGCTTTCTTT. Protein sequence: CASSLAIQGLAEAFF.

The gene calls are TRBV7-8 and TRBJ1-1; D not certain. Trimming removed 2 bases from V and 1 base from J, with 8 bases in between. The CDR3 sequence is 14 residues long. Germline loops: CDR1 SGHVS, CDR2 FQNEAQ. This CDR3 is CASSLREGNTEAFF. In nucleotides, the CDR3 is TGTGCCAGCAGCTTACGGGAGGGGAACACTGAAGCTTTCTTT.

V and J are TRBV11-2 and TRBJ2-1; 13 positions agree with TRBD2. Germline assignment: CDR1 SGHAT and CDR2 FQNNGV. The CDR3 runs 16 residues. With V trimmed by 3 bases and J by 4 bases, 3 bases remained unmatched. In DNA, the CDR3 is TGTGCCAGCAGCTTGGAGACTAGCGGGGGGTACAATGAGCAGTTCTTC. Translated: CASSLETSGGYNEQFF.

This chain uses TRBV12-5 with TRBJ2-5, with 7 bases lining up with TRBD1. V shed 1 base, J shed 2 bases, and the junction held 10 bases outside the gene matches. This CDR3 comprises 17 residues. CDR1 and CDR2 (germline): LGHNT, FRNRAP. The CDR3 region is CASGLDKGQRKQETQYF. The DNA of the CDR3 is TGTGCTAGTGGTTTGGATAAGGGACAGCGAAAGCAAGAGACCCAGTACTTC.

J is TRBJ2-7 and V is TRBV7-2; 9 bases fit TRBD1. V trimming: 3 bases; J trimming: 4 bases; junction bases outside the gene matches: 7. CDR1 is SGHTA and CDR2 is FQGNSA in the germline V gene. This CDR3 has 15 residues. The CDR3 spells CASSFQTGGPYEQYF. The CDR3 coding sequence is TGTGCCAGCAGCTTCCAGACAGGGGGGCCTTACGAGCAGTACTTC.

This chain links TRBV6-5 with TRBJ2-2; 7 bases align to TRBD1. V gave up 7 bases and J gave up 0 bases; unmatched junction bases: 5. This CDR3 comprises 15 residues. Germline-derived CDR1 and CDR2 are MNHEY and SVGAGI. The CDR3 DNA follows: TGTGCCAGCAAACGGGACAGTGCGAACACCGGGGAGCTGTTTTTT. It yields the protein CASKRDSANTGELFF.